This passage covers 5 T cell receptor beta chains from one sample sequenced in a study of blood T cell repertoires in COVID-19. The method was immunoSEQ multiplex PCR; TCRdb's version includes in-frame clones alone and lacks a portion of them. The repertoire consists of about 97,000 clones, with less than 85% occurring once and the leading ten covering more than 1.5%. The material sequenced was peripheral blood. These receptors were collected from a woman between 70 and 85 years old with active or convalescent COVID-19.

The CDR3 protein is CASSPRTTGAYEQYF. The DNA for the CDR3 is TGTGCCAGCAGCCCTCGGACAACAGGGGCCTACGAGCAGTACTTC. The rearrangement uses TRBV3-1 (or the pseudogene TRBV3-2) and TRBJ2-7; 7 nucleotides line up with TRBD1. Germline trimming cut 4 bases from V and 2 bases from J; bases unmatched to any gene: 8. The CDR3 extends over 15 amino acids. Germline V lookup: CDR1 LGHDT, CDR2 YNNKEL (reference sequence).

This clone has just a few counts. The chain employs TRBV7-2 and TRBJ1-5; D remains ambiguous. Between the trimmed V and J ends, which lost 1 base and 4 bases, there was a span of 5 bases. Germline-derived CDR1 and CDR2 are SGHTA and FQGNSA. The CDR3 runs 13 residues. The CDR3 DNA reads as TGTGCCAGCAGCTTAGACAGAAATCAGCCCCAGCATTTT. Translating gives CASSLDRNQPQHF.

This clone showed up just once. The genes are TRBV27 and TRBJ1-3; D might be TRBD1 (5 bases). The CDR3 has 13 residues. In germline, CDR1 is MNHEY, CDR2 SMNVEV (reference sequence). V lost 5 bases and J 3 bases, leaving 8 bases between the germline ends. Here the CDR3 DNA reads TGTGCCAGCAGTCGGGGACTTGGAAACACCATATATTTT. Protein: CASSRGLGNTIYF.

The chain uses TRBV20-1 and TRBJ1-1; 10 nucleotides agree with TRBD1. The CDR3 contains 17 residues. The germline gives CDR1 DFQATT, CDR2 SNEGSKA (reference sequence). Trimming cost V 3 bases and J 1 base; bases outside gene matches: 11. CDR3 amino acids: CSASIRDRGRANTEAFF. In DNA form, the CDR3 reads TGCAGTGCTAGTATTCGGGACAGGGGTAGGGCGAACACTGAAGCTTTCTTT.

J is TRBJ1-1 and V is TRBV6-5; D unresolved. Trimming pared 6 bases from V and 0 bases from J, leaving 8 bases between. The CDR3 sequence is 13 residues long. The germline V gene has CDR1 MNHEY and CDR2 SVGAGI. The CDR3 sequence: CASRFNLNTEAFF. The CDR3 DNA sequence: TGTGCCAGCAGGTTTAACTTGAACACTGAAGCTTTCTTT.